This T cell receptor beta chain was identified in a study of vaccination and CD4 T cells after COVID-19. The overall study: Samples were taken after vaccination, a median of approximately 73 days after dose two, with a range of 14 to 241. Findings and limits, study-wide: Median numbers of SARS-CoV-2-reactive clonotypes increased from around 19 to 38 (not a significant change). The study examined relatively few convalescent patients and included no early post-infection timepoints.

CD4+ T cells that had been cultured provided DNA sequenced with the Oncomine TCR Beta short-read assay. In this case, cultured CD4+ T cells provided the extracted genomic DNA. Using its own MiXCR run on the PCR reads, TCRdb lists one record per CDR3 protein. The table shows approximately 17,000 distinct CDR3 sequences, with nearly 50% occurring only once. Sample treatment: roughly 10-day PBMC culture with coronavirus spike peptide pools or control peptides (ViraFEST assay). This CDR3 is built from 17 residues. Per germline, CDR1 SEHNR and CDR2 FQNEAQ (reference sequence). The V end was cut by 2 bases, the J end by 0 bases, with 14 bases between. Of note for this clonotype: What it binds is not known.

The chain combines TRBV7-9 with TRBJ1-3; no firm D call. This TCR was recovered from a human donor who had recovered from COVID-19. The sample here was CD4+ T cells from blood, cultured in vitro, taken before SARS-CoV-2 vaccination. The CDR3, as DNA: TGTGCCAGCAGCTTACTACCAGGCCGGGGCTCTGGAAACACCATATATTTT. Encoded protein: CASSLLPGRGSGNTIYF. The whole variable domain, filled in from reference TRBV7-9 and TRBJ1-3, reads DTGVSQNPRHKITKRGQNVTFRCDPISEHNRLYWYRQTLGQGPEFLTYFQNEAQLEKSRLLSDRFSAERPKGSFSTLEIQRTEQGDSAMYLCASSLLPGRGSGNTIYFGEGSWLTVV.